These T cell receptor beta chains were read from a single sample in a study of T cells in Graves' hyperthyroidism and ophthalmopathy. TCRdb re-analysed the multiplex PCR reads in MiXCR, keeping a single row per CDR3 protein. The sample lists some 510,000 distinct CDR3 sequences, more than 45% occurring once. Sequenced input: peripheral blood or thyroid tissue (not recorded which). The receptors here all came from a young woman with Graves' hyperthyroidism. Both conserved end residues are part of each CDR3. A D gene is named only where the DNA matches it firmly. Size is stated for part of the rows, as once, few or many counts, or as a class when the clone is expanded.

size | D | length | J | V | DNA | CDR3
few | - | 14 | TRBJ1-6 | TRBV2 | TGTGCCAGCAACCGGGACGTCTATAATTCACCCCTCCACTTT | CASNRDVYNSPLHF
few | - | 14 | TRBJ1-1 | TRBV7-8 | TGCGCCAGCAGCAAATTGACAGAGAACACTGAAGCTTTCTTT | CASSKLTENTEAFF
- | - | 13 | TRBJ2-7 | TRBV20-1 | TGCAGTGCTAGAGTACGGACGACGCACGAGCAGTACTTC | CSARVRTTHEQYF
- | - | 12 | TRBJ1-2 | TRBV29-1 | TGCAGCGTGACGGACACTAACTATGGCTACACCTTC | CSVTDTNYGYTF
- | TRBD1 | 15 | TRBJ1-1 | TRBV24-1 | TGTGCCACCAGAGATCAGGGCAGGGGGCCGACTGAAGCTTTCTTT | CATRDQGRGPTEAFF
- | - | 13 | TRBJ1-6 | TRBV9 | TGTGCCAGCTCGCGTGGGGGGAAATCACCCCTCCACTTT | CASSRGGKSPLHF
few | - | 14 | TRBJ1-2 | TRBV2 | TGTGCCAGCAGGCAAGGACAGTATAACTATGGCTACACCTTC | CASRQGQYNYGYTF
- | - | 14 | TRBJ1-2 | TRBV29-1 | TGCAGCGTTGAACCAACCACGGGGCACTATGGCTACACCTTC | CSVEPTTGHYGYTF
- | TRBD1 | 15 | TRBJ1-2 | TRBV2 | TGTGCCAGCAGTTTATTTCGGGACAGGGATTATGGCTACACCTTC | CASSLFRDRDYGYTF
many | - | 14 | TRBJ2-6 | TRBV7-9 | TGTGCCAGCAGCCCACAGATAGGGGCCAACGTCCTGACTTTC | CASSPQIGANVLTF
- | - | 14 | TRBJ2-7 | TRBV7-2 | TGTGCCAGCAGCGCAGACTGGATTACCAGCGAGCAGTACTTC | CASSADWITSEQYF
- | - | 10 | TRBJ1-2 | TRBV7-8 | TGTGCCAGCAGCAAGCGGGGTGAGACCTTC | CASSKRGETF
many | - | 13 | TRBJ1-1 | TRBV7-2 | TGTGCCAGCAGCGCCGGCCTCGGTGTTGAAGCTTTCTTT | CASSAGLGVEAFF
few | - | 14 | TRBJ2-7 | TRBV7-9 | TGTGCCAGCAGCTTAGGTCCAGGGAACTACGAGCAGTACTTC | CASSLGPGNYEQYF
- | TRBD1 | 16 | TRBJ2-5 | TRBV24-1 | TGTGCCACCAGTGATACAGGGGTCGGGCAAAGAGAGACCCAGTACTTC | CATSDTGVGQRETQYF
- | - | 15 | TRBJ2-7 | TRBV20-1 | TGCAGTGCTAGAGGGGAAAATGGCGGCTCCTACGAGCAGTACTTC | CSARGENGGSYEQYF
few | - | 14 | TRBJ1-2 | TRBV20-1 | TGCAGTGCTAGAGATTTGGGGGGGAGGGATGGCTACACCTTC | CSARDLGGRDGYTF
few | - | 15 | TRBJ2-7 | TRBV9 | TGTGCCAGCAGCCCAATGAGCCAGGGGCCCTACGAGCAGTACTTC | CASSPMSQGPYEQYF
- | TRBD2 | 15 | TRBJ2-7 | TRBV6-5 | TGTGCCAGCAGTTATACCGGGACTAGCGTTTACGAGCAGTACTTC | CASSYTGTSVYEQYF
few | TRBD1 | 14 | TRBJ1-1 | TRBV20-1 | TGCAGTGGAAATGACAGGGCGGAGAACACTGAAGCTTTCTTT | CSGNDRAENTEAFF
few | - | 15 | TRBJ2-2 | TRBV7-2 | TGTGCCAGCTCCGGGGGGCAGGGTACGATCGGGGAGCTGTTTTTT | CASSGGQGTIGELFF
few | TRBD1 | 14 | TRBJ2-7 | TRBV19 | TGTGCCAGTAGTCCGGACAGGGGTATGGGCGAGCAGTACTTC | CASSPDRGMGEQYF
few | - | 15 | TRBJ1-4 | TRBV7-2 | TGTGCCAGCAGCTTGCCGTCGGACGGGAATGAAAAACTGTTTTTT | CASSLPSDGNEKLFF
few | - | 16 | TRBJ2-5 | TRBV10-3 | TGTGCCATCAGTGACCCCCGGACGGGGAACCAAGAGACCCAGTACTTC | CAISDPRTGNQETQYF
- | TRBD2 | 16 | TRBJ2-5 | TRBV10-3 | TGTGCCATCAGTGTGGGTGGAGCGGGAGATGTAAAGACCCAGTACTTC | CAISVGGAGDVKTQYF
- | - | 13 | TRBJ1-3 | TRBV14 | TGTGCCTGGAGCGGACGATCTGGAAACACCATATATTTT | CAWSGRSGNTIYF
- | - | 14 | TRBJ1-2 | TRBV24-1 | TGTGCCACCAGTGACCTCCGGGGAGGGGATGGCTACACCTTC | CATSDLRGGDGYTF
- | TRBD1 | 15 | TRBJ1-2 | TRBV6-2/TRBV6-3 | TGTGCCAGCAGTTACTCATTCCGGGACAGAGATGGCTACACCTTC | CASSYSFRDRDGYTF